This TCR beta chain originates from a study of blood T cell repertoires in COVID-19. Clones were read by immunoSEQ multiplex PCR, and TCRdb kept only the in-frame ones, dropping some. The sample gives more than 300,000 clones, more than 70% of which show up once; 1.5% to 2% is in the top ten. The CDR3 loop spans 15 amino acids. In germline, CDR1 is SGHTA, CDR2 FQGNSA. The V gene lost 0 bases and the J gene lost 6 bases, with 11 bases spanning the gap. The genes are TRBV7-2 and TRBJ2-2, with D possibly matching TRBD2 (6 bases). Sequencing input: peripheral blood. This clonotype originated in a woman in her 50s with acute or convalescent COVID-19. CDR3 DNA sequence: TGTGCCAGCAGCTTAGCGTGGTGGGAGGCCGGGGAGCTGTTTTTT. This gives the protein CASSLAWWEAGELFF. Complete variable domain (other parts from reference TRBV7-2 and TRBJ2-2): GAGVSQSPSNKVTEKGKDVELRCDPISGHTALYWYRQSLGQGLEFLIYFQGNSAPDKSGLPSDRFSAERTGGSVSTLTIQRTQQEDSAVYLCASSLAWWEAGELFFGEGSRLTVL.